This entry lists 21 T cell receptor beta chains sequenced from one sample in a study of T cell clones after liver transplantation. TCRdb's table, derived via immunoSEQ multiplex PCR, lists solely in-frame clones and lacks some. This table has 8,500 to 10,000 clones, around 73% appearing once. This specimen consisted of CD8+ T cells from blood, obtained at the 22-month timepoint. The source of these receptors is a human patient who received a liver transplant. The graft donor may have given rise to some T cells.

The J gene is TRBJ2-7, the V gene TRBV19; the D gene is possibly TRBD2 (6 bases). Trimming took 1 base from V and 0 from J, leaving 7 bases between them. There are 14 residues in the CDR3. Germline CDR1 and CDR2: LNHDA and SQIVND (reference sequence). The CDR3 DNA reads TGTGCCAGTAGTATAGCGGGAGTCTCCTACGAGCAGTACTTC. Translating it yields CASSIAGVSYEQYF.

The chain carries TRBV10-3 and TRBJ2-1; 9 positions match TRBD1. This CDR3 comprises 13 residues. The V gene end was trimmed by 8 bases and the J gene end by 4 bases; junction bases not matched to a gene: 3. The germline V gene has CDR1 ENHRY and CDR2 SYGVKD. For the CDR3, the DNA is TGTGCCATCCGGACAGGGGATTACAATGAGCAGTTCTTC. Translating gives CAIRTGDYNEQFF.

The chain uses TRBV27 and TRBJ2-5; D unclear. The CDR3 extends over 13 amino acids. With 8 bases removed from V and 0 bases from J, the gap between germline ends came to 10 bases. Germline-derived CDR1 and CDR2 are MNHEY and SMNVEV (reference sequence). The CDR3 DNA reads as TGTGCCAGCGGACCCATCCACCAAGAGACCCAGTACTTC. Its protein is CASGPIHQETQYF.

The CDR3 loop is CASSLGEGAYEQYF. CDR3 nucleotides: TGTGCCAGCAGCTTGGGCGAGGGGGCCTACGAGCAGTACTTC. V is TRBV5-5 and J is TRBJ2-7, with a possible D match to TRBD1 (6 bases). V lost 0 bases and J 2 bases, leaving 9 bases between the germline ends. Per germline, CDR1 SGHKS and CDR2 YYEKEE (reference sequence). This CDR3 spans 14 amino acids.

This CDR3 reads CASSFRVRGVSTDTQYF. The CDR3 DNA reads TGTGCCAGTAGCTTTCGCGTCCGGGGGGTTAGCACAGATACGCAGTATTTT. This chain links TRBV19 with TRBJ2-3; 7 positions match TRBD2. J gave up 0 bases and V 6 bases, and 12 bases lay outside the gene matches. CDR3 size: 17 residues. Germline V gene lookup returns CDR1 LNHDA and CDR2 SQIVND (reference sequence). Looking up the rest from reference TRBV19 and TRBJ2-3 gives the full variable domain: DGGITQSPKYLFRKEGQNVTLSCEQNLNHDAMYWYRQDPGQGLRLIYYSQIVNDFQKGDIAEGYSVSREKKESFPLTVTSAQKNPTAFYLCASSFRVRGVSTDTQYFGPGTRLTVL.

The chain links TRBV25-1 to TRBJ1-2, with 10 bases fitting TRBD1. The J segment lost 5 bases and the V segment lost 4 bases, leaving 10 bases of the junction unmatched. Germline assignment: CDR1 MGHDK and CDR2 SYGVNS. The CDR3 totals 16 residues. The CDR3 DNA sequence: TGTGCCAGCAGTGGCCGGGACAGGGGAACTGGGTATGGCTACACCTTC. Residues: CASSGRDRGTGYGYTF.

This clone was counted between two and nine times. The chain combines TRBV2 with TRBJ2-1; D call uncertain. V lost 2 bases and J lost 0, with 11 bases in between. Germline V lookup: CDR1 SNHLY, CDR2 FYNNEI. This CDR3 comprises 16 residues. The CDR3, as DNA: TGTGCCAGCAGTGAATCCGGCCTTGGCTCCTACAATGAGCAGTTCTTC. As protein: CASSESGLGSYNEQFF.

The V gene is TRBV7-8, the J gene TRBJ1-1; 9 bases line up with TRBD1. V lost 5 bases, J lost 4 bases, and 8 bases stayed unmatched. This CDR3 has 15 amino acids. Germline V gene lookup returns CDR1 SGHVS and CDR2 FQNEAQ. CDR3 amino acids: CASSLTDRGGTEAFF. DNA for the CDR3: TGTGCCAGCAGCCTCACGGACAGGGGCGGCACTGAAGCTTTCTTT.

The chain recombines TRBV28 with TRBJ1-1; D is unresolved. The CDR3 consists of 12 residues. CDR1 is MDHEN and CDR2 is SYDVKM in the germline V gene. Trimming left V 6 bases short and J 0 bases short, with 5 bases between. As DNA, the CDR3 is TGTGCCAGCAGCCCGGTGAACACTGAAGCTTTCTTT. This codes for CASSPVNTEAFF. Together with reference TRBV28 and TRBJ1-1, the CDR3 gives the full variable domain: DVKVTQSSRYLVKRTGEKVFLECVQDMDHENMFWYRQDPGLGLRLIYFSYDVKMKEKGDIPEGYSVSREKKERFSLILESASTNQTSMYLCASSPVNTEAFFGQGTRLTVV.

The sample holds one count of this clone. J is TRBJ2-1 and V is TRBV7-8; a possible D gene is TRBD1 (6 bases). In germline, CDR1 is SGHVS, CDR2 FQNEAQ. V gave up 5 bases and J gave up 4 bases, with 15 bases separating them. This CDR3 is 15 amino acids long. The CDR3 nucleotides read TGTGCCAGCAGCGCCGACAGGCGTATATACAATGAGCAGTTCTTC. Protein product: CASSADRRIYNEQFF.

This chain connects TRBV28 to TRBJ1-5, with TRBD1 as a possible D gene (5 bases). The germline gives CDR1 MDHEN, CDR2 SYDVKM. This CDR3 spans 17 amino acids. V was clipped by 6 bases and J by 1 base, with 19 bases between them. The CDR3 here is CASSTQKETGSNQPQHF. Written as DNA, the CDR3 is TGTGCCAGCAGCACCCAAAAAGAAACAGGCAGCAATCAGCCCCAGCATTTT.

The V gene is TRBV29-1, the J gene TRBJ1-1, with D unresolved. Per the germline V gene, CDR1 is SQVTM and CDR2 is ANQGSEA. Trimming removed 8 bases from V and 4 bases from J, with 11 bases in between. The CDR3 runs 11 residues. The CDR3 sequence: CSSWEATEAFF. As DNA, the CDR3 is TGCAGCTCCTGGGAGGCCACTGAAGCTTTCTTT. Combining the CDR3 with reference TRBV29-1 and TRBJ1-1 gives the whole variable domain SAVISQKPSRDICQRGTSLTIQCQVDSQVTMMFWYRQQPGQSLTLIATANQGSEATYESGFVIDKFPISRPNLTFSTLTVSNMSPEDSSIYLCSSWEATEAFFGQGTRLTVV.

The chain combines TRBV23-1 with TRBJ2-7, with 7 bases aligning to TRBD1. TRBV23-1 is filed as an ORF, its function uncertain. This CDR3 contains 12 residues. V lost 7 bases to trimming and J lost 3 bases; unmatched junction nucleotides: 3. DNA of the CDR3: TGCGCCAGCACTTGGGACAGCTACGAGCAGTACTTC. Translated, it gives CASTWDSYEQYF.

This chain uses TRBV6-5 with TRBJ2-7; a possible D gene is TRBD2 (6 bases). Germline CDR1 is MNHEY and CDR2 is SVGAGI. The CDR3 is 13 residues long. With 8 bases removed from V and 7 bases from J, the gap between germline ends came to 18 bases. For the CDR3, the DNA is TGTGCCAGCGCAAAGAAGGACTACCTGGAGCAGTACTTC. Its translation: CASAKKDYLEQYF.

This rearrangement joins TRBV7-9 to TRBJ2-3; D unclear. Germline CDR1 and CDR2: SEHNR and FQNEAQ (reference sequence). V lost 1 base and J 2 bases, leaving 7 bases between the germline ends. This CDR3 has 14 amino acids. CDR3 DNA: TGTGCCAGCAGCTTAGACGCAGACACAGATACGCAGTATTTT. Translated: CASSLDADTDTQYF. Supplemented by reference TRBV7-9 and TRBJ2-3, the full variable domain reads DTGVSQNPRHKITKRGQNVTFRCDPISEHNRLYWYRQTLGQGPEFLTYFQNEAQLEKSRLLSDRFSAERPKGSFSTLEIQRTEQGDSAMYLCASSLDADTDTQYFGPGTRLTVL.

This chain joins TRBV29-1 and TRBJ1-2; D remains ambiguous. This CDR3 is 14 amino acids long. Germline V lookup: CDR1 SQVTM, CDR2 ANQGSEA. Trimming cost V 2 bases and J 0 bases, with 10 bases left between them. The CDR3 bases are TGCAGCGTTGAATTTGAGGTCGCTAACTATGGCTACACCTTC. It encodes CSVEFEVANYGYTF.

The rearrangement links TRBV28 to TRBJ1-2; TRBD1 might be the D (5 bases). The ends were cut back, 4 bases at V and 4 bases at J, with 22 bases in the middle. The germline V gene has CDR1 MDHEN and CDR2 SYDVKM. This CDR3 is 17 amino acids long. CDR3 sequence (DNA): TGTGCCAGCAGTTCCCTCAGGGTCCAATTACCGGGCTATGGCTACACCTTC. It is translated as CASSSLRVQLPGYGYTF.

This chain connects TRBV30 to TRBJ2-1; no clear D gene. Per germline, CDR1 GTSNPN and CDR2 SVGIG (reference sequence). The CDR3 covers 14 residues. The V end was cut by 0 bases, the J end by 4 bases, with 10 bases between. DNA of the CDR3: TGTGCCTGGAGTGTAGGTTCAGGTTACAATGAGCAGTTCTTC. Its translation: CAWSVGSGYNEQFF.

The chain combines TRBV19 with TRBJ2-7, with D unresolved. Germline V gene lookup returns CDR1 LNHDA and CDR2 SQIVND (reference sequence). The CDR3 is 14 residues long. Trimming took off 3 bases at V and 2 bases at J, with 11 bases between the two ends. The CDR3 nucleotides read TGTGCCAGTAGTATTTATGAACGAGCCTACGAGCAGTACTTC. Translation gives CASSIYERAYEQYF.

CDR3 region: CASSSGQAGMDTGELFF. CDR3 bases: TGTGCCAGCAGCTCAGGACAAGCGGGTATGGACACCGGGGAGCTGTTTTTT. The chain combines TRBV7-9 with TRBJ2-2; D is perhaps TRBD2 (6 bases). Germline V gives CDR1 SEHNR, CDR2 FQNEAQ (reference sequence). The CDR3 extends over 17 amino acids. Trimming removed 4 bases at V and 3 bases at J, with 18 bases between.

The chain joins TRBV5-4 to TRBJ2-7; 10 bases align to TRBD1. Germline V gene sequence: CDR1 SGHNT, CDR2 YYREEE (reference sequence). The trim removed 5 bases at V and 4 bases at J, leaving 6 bases unmatched. This CDR3 is 14 amino acids long. The CDR3 protein is CASRDGGQGYEQYF. The CDR3, as DNA: TGTGCCAGCAGAGACGGGGGACAGGGGTACGAGCAGTACTTC.